The 19 T cell receptor beta chains below all came from one sample that was sequenced in a study of blood T cell repertoires in COVID-19. The data were produced by immunoSEQ multiplex PCR, yet TCRdb's version contains in-frame clones alone and is incomplete. The data hold about 310,000 clones, with around 87% observed a single time. Sequenced sample: peripheral blood. The receptor source for this set is a woman between 50 and 59 years old who had recovered from COVID-19.

The J gene is TRBJ2-5, the V gene TRBV3-1 (or the pseudogene TRBV3-2); D is ambiguous. The CDR3 loop spans 15 amino acids. Deletions cut 1 base from V and 5 bases from J, with 14 bases between. From germline, CDR1 is LGHDT and CDR2 YNNKEL (reference sequence). CDR3 region: CASSQVHPAGETQYF. CDR3 DNA: TGTGCCAGCAGCCAAGTTCATCCCGCCGGGGAGACCCAGTACTTC.

The chain carries TRBV15 and TRBJ2-7, with TRBD1 matching over 11 bases. CDR1 and CDR2 (germline): LNHNV, YYDKDF (reference sequence). After removal of 0 bases from V and 2 bases from J, the junction contained 6 bases not matched to a gene. The CDR3 spans 17 residues. The CDR3 here is CATSRDYLGQGAYEQYF. Here the CDR3 DNA reads TGTGCCACCAGCAGAGATTATTTGGGACAGGGGGCCTACGAGCAGTACTTC.

As concerns this clone: The same CDR3 arises from other DNA sequences in this sample as well. The chain joins TRBV10-3 to TRBJ2-5; 15 nucleotides match TRBD2. The CDR3 sequence is 15 residues long. Germline values: CDR1 ENHRY, CDR2 SYGVKD. V shed 2 bases and J 5 bases; nucleotides not matched to a gene: 0. CDR3 coding DNA: TGTGCCATCAGTGAGGGACTAGCGGGAGGGGAGACCCAGTACTTC. Its protein is CAISEGLAGGETQYF.

Written as DNA, the CDR3 is TGTGCCAGCAGCGTAGCAGGGGACCCCTACGAGCAGTACTTC. This encodes CASSVAGDPYEQYF. J is TRBJ2-7 and V is TRBV9, with D perhaps matching TRBD1 (6 bases). CDR3 length: 14 residues. Looked up from germline, CDR1 is SGDLS and CDR2 is YYNGEE. Trimming removed 0 bases at V and 2 bases at J, with 9 bases between.

The rearrangement links TRBV30 to TRBJ1-2; D ambiguous. This CDR3 region has 11 residues. The V end lost 0 bases, the J end lost 8 bases, and 7 bases lay between the germline ends. Germline values: CDR1 GTSNPN, CDR2 SVGIG (reference sequence). CDR3 coding DNA: TGTGCCTGGAGTGTACTAAGGGGCTACACCTTC. Translation gives CAWSVLRGYTF.

This chain uses TRBV21-1 with TRBJ1-2. TRBV21-1 is a pseudogene segment. This CDR3 region has 14 residues. The CDR3 protein is CASSKRPERYGYTF. CDR3 in DNA: TGTGCCAGCAGCAAAAGGCCGGAGCGCTATGGCTACACCTTC.

The chain is built from TRBV18 and TRBJ1-4; no clear D. V was pared by 3 bases and J by 10 bases, with 15 bases between. The CDR3 runs 14 residues. The germline CDR1 and CDR2 sequences are KGHSH and LQKENI. The CDR3 region is CASSPGLGHGKLFF. The CDR3 nucleotides are TGTGCCAGCTCACCGGGCCTTGGCCATGGAAAACTGTTTTTT.

This chain uses TRBV11-1 with TRBJ2-7; D is perhaps TRBD1 (6 bases). The CDR3 is 14 residues long. Trimming pared 5 bases from V and 4 bases from J, leaving 15 bases between. The V gene's germline CDR1 is SGHAT and CDR2 FQDESV (reference sequence). CDR3 sequence reads: CASSQPTGPYEQYF. CDR3 nucleotides: TGTGCCAGCAGCCAGCCGACAGGACCGTACGAGCAGTACTTC.

The CDR3 reads CASSYDAGAIYNEQFF. The CDR3 region has the DNA TGTGCCAGCAGTTACGATGCGGGGGCGATCTACAATGAGCAGTTCTTC. This chain connects TRBV6-5 to TRBJ2-1; D is perhaps TRBD2 (7 bases). Germline V gene data show CDR1 as MNHEY and CDR2 as SVGAGI. This CDR3 region has 16 residues. The V end was cut by 2 bases, the J end by 3 bases, with 14 bases between.

The chain carries TRBV24-1 and TRBJ1-2; TRBD1 aligns across 8 bases. The CDR3 length is 14 residues. V lost 5 bases and J lost 8; bases outside the gene matches: 9. Germline-derived CDR1 and CDR2 are KGHDR and SFDVKD. For the CDR3, the DNA is TGTGCCACCAGTGGCTTGACAGGGACAGGCGGCTACACCTTC. It codes for CATSGLTGTGGYTF.

With respect to this clone: Different DNA sequences within this sample yield the same CDR3. The rearrangement uses TRBV5-1 and TRBJ1-1; TRBD1 matches 8 bases. V gave up 2 bases and J gave up 0 bases; unmatched junction bases: 3. This CDR3 is 15 amino acids long. The V gene's germline CDR1 is SGHRS and CDR2 YFSETQ. The CDR3 loop reads CASSLPGGLNTEAFF. DNA for the CDR3: TGCGCCAGCAGCTTACCAGGGGGCTTGAACACTGAAGCTTTCTTT.

The V and J genes are TRBV3-1 (or the pseudogene TRBV3-2) and TRBJ2-1; no firm D call. Trimming pared 4 bases from V and 9 bases from J, leaving 7 bases between. The CDR3 has 11 amino acids. The V gene's germline CDR1 is LGHDT and CDR2 YNNKEL (reference sequence). The CDR3 loop is CASSLASEQFF. CDR3 coding DNA: TGTGCCAGCAGCCTGGCAAGTGAGCAGTTCTTC.

V and J are TRBV2 and TRBJ1-1; D is possibly TRBD1 (5 bases). CDR3 length equals 14 residues. V was pared by 5 bases and J by 3 bases, with 13 bases between. Germline loops: CDR1 SNHLY, CDR2 FYNNEI. CDR3 protein: CASSWGEGDTEAFF. Here the CDR3 DNA reads TGTGCCAGCAGTTGGGGGGAAGGGGACACTGAAGCTTTCTTT.

This clone occurred once. V gene TRBV28 combines with J gene TRBJ1-2, with D possibly being TRBD1 (5 bases). V lost 7 bases to trimming and J lost 8 bases, with 11 bases between them. The CDR3 length is 11 residues. CDR1 and CDR2 from the germline V gene are MDHEN and SYDVKM. Here the CDR3 DNA reads TGTGCCAGCACCCACAGGAACGGCTACACCTTC. Amino acids: CASTHRNGYTF.

The J gene is TRBJ1-5, the V gene TRBV6-2 or TRBV6-3, with a weak D call TRBD1 (6 bases). V lost 6 bases and J lost 4, with 16 bases in between. Germline loops: CDR1 MNHEY, CDR2 SVGEGT. The CDR3 covers 15 residues. CDR3: CASSRMTGSNQPQHF. The CDR3 DNA reads TGTGCCAGCAGCCGAATGACAGGAAGTAATCAGCCCCAGCATTTT.

The J gene is TRBJ2-1, the V gene TRBV30, with D perhaps TRBD1 (5 bases). The CDR3 is 13 residues long. Trimming left V 7 bases short and J 12 bases short, with 22 bases between. Germline V gene data show CDR1 as GTSNPN and CDR2 as SVGIG (reference sequence). CDR3 in amino acids: CASSLNRQMGQFF. In DNA, the CDR3 is TGTGCCTCTAGTTTAAACAGGCAAATGGGGCAGTTCTTC.

The V gene is TRBV12-3 or TRBV12-4, the J gene TRBJ2-1; D is possibly TRBD2 (5 bases). V gave up 5 bases and J gave up 8 bases, with 13 bases separating them. The CDR3 contains 13 residues. CDR3 nucleotides: TGTGCCAGCAGTATGGTGGAGGCCCATGAGCAGTTCTTC. Its protein product is CASSMVEAHEQFF.

The chain combines TRBV5-8 with TRBJ1-1, with D uncertain. Per the germline V gene, CDR1 is SGHTS and CDR2 is YDEGEE. The CDR3 has 14 residues. Trimming removed 5 bases from V and 2 bases from J, with 13 bases in between. The CDR3 region is CASSESTLNTEAFF. In DNA form, the CDR3 reads TGTGCCAGCAGTGAATCGACTTTAAACACTGAAGCTTTCTTT.

The chain links TRBV12-3 or TRBV12-4 to TRBJ1-1; D not certain. The CDR3 has 13 residues. V was clipped by 3 bases and J by 8 bases, with 13 bases between them. The CDR3 DNA sequence: TGTGCCAGCAGTTTTCAGCGACGGCAAGAAGCTTTCTTT. Amino acid sequence: CASSFQRRQEAFF.